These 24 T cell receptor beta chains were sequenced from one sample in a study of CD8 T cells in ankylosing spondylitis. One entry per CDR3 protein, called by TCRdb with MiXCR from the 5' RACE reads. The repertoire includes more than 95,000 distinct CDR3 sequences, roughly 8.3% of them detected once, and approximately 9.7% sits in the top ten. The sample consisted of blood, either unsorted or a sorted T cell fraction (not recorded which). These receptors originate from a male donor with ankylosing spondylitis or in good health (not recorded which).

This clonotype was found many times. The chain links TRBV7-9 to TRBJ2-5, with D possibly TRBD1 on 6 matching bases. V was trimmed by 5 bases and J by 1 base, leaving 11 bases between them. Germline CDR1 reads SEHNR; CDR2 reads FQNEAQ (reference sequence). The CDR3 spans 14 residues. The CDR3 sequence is CASSQTGLQETQYF. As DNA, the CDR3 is TGTGCCAGCAGCCAGACAGGCCTCCAAGAGACCCAGTACTTC.

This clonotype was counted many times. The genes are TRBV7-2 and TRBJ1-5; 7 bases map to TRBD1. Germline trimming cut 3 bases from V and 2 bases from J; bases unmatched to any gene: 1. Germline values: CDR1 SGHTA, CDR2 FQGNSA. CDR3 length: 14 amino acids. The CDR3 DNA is TGTGCCAGCAGCTTTGGGACAGGCAATCAGCCCCAGCATTTT. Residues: CASSFGTGNQPQHF.

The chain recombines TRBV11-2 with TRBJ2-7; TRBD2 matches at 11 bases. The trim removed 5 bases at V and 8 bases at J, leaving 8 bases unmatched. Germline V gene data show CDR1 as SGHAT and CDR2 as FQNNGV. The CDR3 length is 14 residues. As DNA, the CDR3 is TGTGCCAGCAGCGAATCTAGCGGGGGGTTCAAGCAGTACTTC. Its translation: CASSESSGGFKQYF.

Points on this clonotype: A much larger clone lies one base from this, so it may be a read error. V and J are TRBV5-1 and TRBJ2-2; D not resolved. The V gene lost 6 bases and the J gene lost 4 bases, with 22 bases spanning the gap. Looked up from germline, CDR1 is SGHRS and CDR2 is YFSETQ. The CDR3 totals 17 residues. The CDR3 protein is CASTLRSRNTGTGELFF. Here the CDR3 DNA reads TGCGCCAGCACCTTACGCAGTCGAAATACGGGCACCGGGGAGCTGTTTTTT.

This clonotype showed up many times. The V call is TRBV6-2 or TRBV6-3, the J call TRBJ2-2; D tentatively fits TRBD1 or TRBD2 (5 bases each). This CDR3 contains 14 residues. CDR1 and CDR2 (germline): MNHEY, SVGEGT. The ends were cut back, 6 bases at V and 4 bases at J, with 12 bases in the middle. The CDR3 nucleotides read TGTGCCAGCAGCCCGGGACCCTTCACCGGGGAGCTGTTTTTT. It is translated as CASSPGPFTGELFF.

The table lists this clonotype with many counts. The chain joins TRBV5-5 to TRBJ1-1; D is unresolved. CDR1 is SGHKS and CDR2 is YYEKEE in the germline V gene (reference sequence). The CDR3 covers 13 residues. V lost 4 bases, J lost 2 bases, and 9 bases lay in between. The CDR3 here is CASSLNSNTEAFF. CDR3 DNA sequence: TGTGCCAGCAGCCTTAACTCCAACACTGAAGCTTTCTTT.

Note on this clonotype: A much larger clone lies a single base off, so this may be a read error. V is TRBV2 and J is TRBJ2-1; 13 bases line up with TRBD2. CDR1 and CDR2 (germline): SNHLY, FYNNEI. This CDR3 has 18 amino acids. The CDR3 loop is CTILSWEAGTSGANEQFF. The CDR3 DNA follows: TGTACCATCCTCAGTTGGGAAGCCGGGACTAGCGGGGCGAATGAGCAGTTCTTC.

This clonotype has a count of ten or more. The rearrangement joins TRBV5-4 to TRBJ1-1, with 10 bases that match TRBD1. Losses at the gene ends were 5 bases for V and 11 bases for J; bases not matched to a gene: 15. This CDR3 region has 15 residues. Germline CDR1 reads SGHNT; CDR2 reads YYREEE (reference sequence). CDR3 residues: CASSDAGQGFDGAFF. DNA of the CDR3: TGTGCCAGCAGTGACGCGGGACAGGGGTTCGACGGGGCTTTCTTT.

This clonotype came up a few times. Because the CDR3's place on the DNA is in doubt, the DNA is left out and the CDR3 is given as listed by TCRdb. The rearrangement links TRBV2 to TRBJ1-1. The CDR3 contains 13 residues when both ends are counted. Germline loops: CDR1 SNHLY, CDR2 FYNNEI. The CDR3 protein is CASSTSAGTEAFF.

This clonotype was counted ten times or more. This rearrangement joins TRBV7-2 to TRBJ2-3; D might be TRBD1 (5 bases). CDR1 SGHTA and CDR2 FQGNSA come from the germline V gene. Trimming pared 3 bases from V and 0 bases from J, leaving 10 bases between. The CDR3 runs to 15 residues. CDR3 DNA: TGTGCCAGCAGCTTCAGGGTATCGAGCACAGATACGCAGTATTTT. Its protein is CASSFRVSSTDTQYF.

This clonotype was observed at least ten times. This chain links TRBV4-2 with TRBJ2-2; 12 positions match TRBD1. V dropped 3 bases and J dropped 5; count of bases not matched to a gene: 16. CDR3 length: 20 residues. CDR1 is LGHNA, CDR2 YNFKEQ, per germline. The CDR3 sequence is CASSHPRSGTGGLGTGELFF. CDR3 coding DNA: TGTGCCAGCAGCCACCCGCGCTCAGGGACAGGGGGCTTGGGAACCGGGGAGCTGTTTTTT.

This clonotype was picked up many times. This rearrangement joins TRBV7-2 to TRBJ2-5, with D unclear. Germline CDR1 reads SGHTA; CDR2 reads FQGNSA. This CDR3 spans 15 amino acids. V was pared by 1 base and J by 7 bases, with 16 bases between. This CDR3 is CASSLDRLISRTQYF. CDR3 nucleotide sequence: TGTGCCAGCAGCTTAGACCGATTGATCAGTCGGACCCAGTACTTC.

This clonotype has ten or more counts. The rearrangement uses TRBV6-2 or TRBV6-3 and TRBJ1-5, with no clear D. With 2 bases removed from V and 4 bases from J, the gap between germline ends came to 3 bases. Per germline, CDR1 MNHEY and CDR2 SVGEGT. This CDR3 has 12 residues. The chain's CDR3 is CASSYRNQPQHF. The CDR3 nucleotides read TGTGCCAGCAGTTACCGGAATCAGCCCCAGCATTTT.

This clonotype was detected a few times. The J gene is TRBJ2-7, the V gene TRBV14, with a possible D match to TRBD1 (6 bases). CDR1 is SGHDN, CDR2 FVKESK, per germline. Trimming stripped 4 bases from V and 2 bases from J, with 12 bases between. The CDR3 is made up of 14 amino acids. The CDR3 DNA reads TGTGCCAGCAGCCCACCGACAGGAACCTACGAGCAGTACTTC. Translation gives CASSPPTGTYEQYF. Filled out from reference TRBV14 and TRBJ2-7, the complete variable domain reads EAGVTQFPSHSVIEKGQTVTLRCDPISGHDNLYWYRRVMGKEIKFLLHFVKESKQDESGMPNNRFLAERTGGTYSTLKVQPAELEDSGVYFCASSPPTGTYEQYFGPGTRLTVT.

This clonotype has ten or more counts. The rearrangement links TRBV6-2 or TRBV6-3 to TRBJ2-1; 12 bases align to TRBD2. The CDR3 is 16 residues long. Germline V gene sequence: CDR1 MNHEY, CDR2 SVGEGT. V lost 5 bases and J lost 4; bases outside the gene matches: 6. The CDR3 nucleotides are TGTGCCAGCAGTCCTTGGACTAGCGGGATTTACAATGAGCAGTTCTTC. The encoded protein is CASSPWTSGIYNEQFF.

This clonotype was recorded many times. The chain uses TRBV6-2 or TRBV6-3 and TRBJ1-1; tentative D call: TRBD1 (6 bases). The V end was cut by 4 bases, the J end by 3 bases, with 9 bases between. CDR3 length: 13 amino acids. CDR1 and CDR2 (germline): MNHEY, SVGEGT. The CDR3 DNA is TGTGCCAGCAGTTCGGGGGGCTACACTGAAGCTTTCTTT. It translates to CASSSGGYTEAFF.

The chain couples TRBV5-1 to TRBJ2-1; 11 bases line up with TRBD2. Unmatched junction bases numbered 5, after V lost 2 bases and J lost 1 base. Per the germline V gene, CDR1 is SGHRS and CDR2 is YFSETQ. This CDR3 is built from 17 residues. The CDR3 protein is CASSLTLAGGSYNEQFF. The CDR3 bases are TGCGCCAGCAGCTTAACCCTAGCGGGAGGTTCCTACAATGAGCAGTTCTTC.

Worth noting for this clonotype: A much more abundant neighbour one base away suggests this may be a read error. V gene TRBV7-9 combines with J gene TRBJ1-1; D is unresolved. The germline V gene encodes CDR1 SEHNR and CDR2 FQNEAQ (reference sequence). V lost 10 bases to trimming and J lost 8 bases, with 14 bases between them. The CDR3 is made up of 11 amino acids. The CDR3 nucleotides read TGTGCCAACAGTGATACGAGGGAAGCTTTCTTT. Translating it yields CANSDTREAFF.

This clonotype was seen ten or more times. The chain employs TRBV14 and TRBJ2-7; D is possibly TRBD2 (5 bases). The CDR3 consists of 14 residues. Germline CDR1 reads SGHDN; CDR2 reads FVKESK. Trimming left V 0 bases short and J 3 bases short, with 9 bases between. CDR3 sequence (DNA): TGTGCCAGCAGCCAAGATCGGGGTTTCTACGAGCAGTACTTC. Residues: CASSQDRGFYEQYF.

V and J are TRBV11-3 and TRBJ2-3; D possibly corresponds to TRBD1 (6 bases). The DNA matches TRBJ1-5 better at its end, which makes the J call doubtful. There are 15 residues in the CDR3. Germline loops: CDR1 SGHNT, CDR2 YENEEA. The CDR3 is CASSSPGGRTDTQHF. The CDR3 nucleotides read TGTGCCAGCAGCTCTCCGGGGGGGCGCACAGATACGCAGCATTTT.

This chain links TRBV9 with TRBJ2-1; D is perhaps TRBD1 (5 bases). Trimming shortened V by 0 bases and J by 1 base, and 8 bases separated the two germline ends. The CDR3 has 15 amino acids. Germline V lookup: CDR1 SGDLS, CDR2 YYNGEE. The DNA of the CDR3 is TGTGCCAGCAGCGTAGGACAGTCATCCTACAATGAGCAGTTCTTC. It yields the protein CASSVGQSSYNEQFF.

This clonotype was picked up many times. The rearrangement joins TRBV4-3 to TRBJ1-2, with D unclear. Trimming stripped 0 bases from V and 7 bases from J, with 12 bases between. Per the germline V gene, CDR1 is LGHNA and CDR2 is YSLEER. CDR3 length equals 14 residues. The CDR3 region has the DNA TGCGCCAGCAGCCAAGATCGGCCCCCCTCTGGCTACACCTTC. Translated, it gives CASSQDRPPSGYTF.

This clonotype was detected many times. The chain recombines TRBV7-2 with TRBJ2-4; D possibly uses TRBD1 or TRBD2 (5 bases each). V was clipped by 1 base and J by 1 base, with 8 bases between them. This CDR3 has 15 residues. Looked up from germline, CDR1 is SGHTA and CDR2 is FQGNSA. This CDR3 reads CASSLGGAAKNIQYF. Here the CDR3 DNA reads TGTGCCAGCAGCTTAGGAGGGGCGGCCAAAAACATTCAGTACTTC. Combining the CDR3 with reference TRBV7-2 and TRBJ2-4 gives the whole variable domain GAGVSQSPSNKVTEKGKDVELRCDPISGHTALYWYRQSLGQGLEFLIYFQGNSAPDKSGLPSDRFSAERTGGSVSTLTIQRTQQEDSAVYLCASSLGGAAKNIQYFGAGTRLSVL.

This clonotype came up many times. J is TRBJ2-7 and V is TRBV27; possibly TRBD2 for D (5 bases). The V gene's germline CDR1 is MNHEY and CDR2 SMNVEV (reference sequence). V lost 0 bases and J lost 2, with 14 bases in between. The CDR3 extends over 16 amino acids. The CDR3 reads CASSLSRESGAYEQYF. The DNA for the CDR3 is TGTGCCAGCAGTTTATCTAGGGAGTCCGGGGCCTACGAGCAGTACTTC.